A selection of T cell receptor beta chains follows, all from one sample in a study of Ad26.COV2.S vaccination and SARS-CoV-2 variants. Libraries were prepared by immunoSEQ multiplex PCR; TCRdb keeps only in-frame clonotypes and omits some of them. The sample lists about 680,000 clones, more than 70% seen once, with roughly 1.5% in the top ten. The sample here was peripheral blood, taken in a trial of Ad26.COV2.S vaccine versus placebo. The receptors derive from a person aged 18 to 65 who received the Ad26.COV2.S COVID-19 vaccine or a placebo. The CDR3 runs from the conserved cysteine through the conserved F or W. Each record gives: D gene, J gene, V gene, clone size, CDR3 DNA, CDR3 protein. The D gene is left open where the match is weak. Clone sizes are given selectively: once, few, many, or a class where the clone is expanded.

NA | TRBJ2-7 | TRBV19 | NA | TGTGCCAGTAGTATAGGGTCAGAGCTCTCCTACGAGCAGTACTTC | CASSIGSELSYEQYF
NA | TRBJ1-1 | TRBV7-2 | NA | TGTGCCAGCAGCTTAGCCTGGACGGTCTGGGCTTTCTTT | CASSLAWTVWAFF
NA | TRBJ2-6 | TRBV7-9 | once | TGTGCCAGCAGGCCCGGGACGGACCTCTCTGGGGCCAACGTCCTGACTTTC | CASRPGTDLSGANVLTF
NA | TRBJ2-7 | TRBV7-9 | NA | TGTGCCAGCAGCCCACCCTCCTACGAGCAGTACTTC | CASSPPSYEQYF
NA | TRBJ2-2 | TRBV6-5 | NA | TGTGCCAGCAGTTACTCGAGTCAGCCCGGCGGGGAGCTGTTTTTT | CASSYSSQPGGELFF
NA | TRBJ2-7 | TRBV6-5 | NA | TGTGCCAGCAGTTACTCACAGCTAACCTACGAGCAGTACTTC | CASSYSQLTYEQYF
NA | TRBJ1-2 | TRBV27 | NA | TGTGCCAGCAGTTTAAGGCCGGTACAGTCCCCCTCCTATGGCTACACCTTC | CASSLRPVQSPSYGYTF
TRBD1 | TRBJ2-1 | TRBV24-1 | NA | TGTGCCACCAGTGACGGACAGGGGAGGGATGAGCAGTTCTTC | CATSDGQGRDEQFF
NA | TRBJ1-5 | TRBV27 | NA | TGTGCCAGCAGTCCGACAGACTATAGCAATCAGCCCCAGCATTTT | CASSPTDYSNQPQHF
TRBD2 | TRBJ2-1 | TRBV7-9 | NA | TGTGCCAGCAGCGTAACTCGTAGCGGGAGGGACAATGAGCAGTTCTTC | CASSVTRSGRDNEQFF
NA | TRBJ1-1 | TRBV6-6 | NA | TGTGCCAGCACCTACGACGGACTGAACACTGAAGCTTTCTTT | CASTYDGLNTEAFF
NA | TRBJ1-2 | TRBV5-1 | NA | TGCGCCAGCAGCTTCTATGGAGGGGGTGGCTACACCTTC | CASSFYGGGGYTF
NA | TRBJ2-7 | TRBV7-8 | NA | TGTGCCAGCAGCTTAGAGCCATACACCTACGAGCAGTACTTC | CASSLEPYTYEQYF
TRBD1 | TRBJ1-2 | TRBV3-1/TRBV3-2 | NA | TGTGCCAGCAGCCTTACAGGGGTAGATGGCTACACCTTC | CASSLTGVDGYTF
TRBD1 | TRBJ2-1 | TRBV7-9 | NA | TGTGCCAGCAGCTGGGGACAGGACAATGAGCAGTTCTTC | CASSWGQDNEQFF
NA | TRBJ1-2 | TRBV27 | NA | TGTGCCAGCAGTCTCAGGGGCCCCCCCAACTATGGCTACACCTTC | CASSLRGPPNYGYTF
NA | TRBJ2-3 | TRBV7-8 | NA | TGTGCCAGCAGCTTAGTTAGCGGTATCACAGATACGCAGTATTTT | CASSLVSGITDTQYF
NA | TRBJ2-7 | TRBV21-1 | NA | TGTGCCAGCAGCAACAGACCCTACAAGTACTTC | CASSNRPYKYF
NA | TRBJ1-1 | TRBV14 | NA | TGTGCCAGCAGCCAAGCTCGGGGGGGGTTCCGTGGGAACACTGAAGCTTTCTTT | CASSQARGGFRGNTEAFF
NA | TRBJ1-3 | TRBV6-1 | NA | TGTGCCAGCAGTGAAACCGCCGCTGGAAACACCATATATTTT | CASSETAAGNTIYF
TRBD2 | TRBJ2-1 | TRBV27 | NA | TGTGCCAGCAGTTTAGGGACTAGCGGGATGAATGAGCAGTTCTTC | CASSLGTSGMNEQFF
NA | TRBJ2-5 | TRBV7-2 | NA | TGTGCCAGCAGCTTAGTAGGGGGAATTGTGGAGACCCAGTACTTC | CASSLVGGIVETQYF
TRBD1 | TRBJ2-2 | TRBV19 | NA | TGTGCCAGTAGAACGGACAGGGCGGTGCGGTCTGACACCGGGGAGCTGTTTTTT | CASRTDRAVRSDTGELFF
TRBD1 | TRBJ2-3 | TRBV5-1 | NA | TGCGCCAGCAGCTTCGGACAGGGTGGTTCTGAGGATACGCAGTATTTT | CASSFGQGGSEDTQYF
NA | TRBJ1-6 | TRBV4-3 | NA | TGCGCCAGCAGCCAAGATGGCGGCGGTCTTAATTCACCCCTCCACTTT | CASSQDGGGLNSPLHF
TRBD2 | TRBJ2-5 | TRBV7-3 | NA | TGTGCCAGCAGCCCGAGCGGGGATCAAGAGACCCAGTACTTC | CASSPSGDQETQYF
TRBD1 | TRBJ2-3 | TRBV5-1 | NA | TGCGCCAGCAGCTTGGGGACAGGGACCATCACAGATACGCAGTATTTT | CASSLGTGTITDTQYF